The source of this T cell receptor beta chain is a study of blood T cells in healthy people across ages. Study observations and caveats: Older individuals had lower TCR beta diversity per million T cells (the decline was roughly linear).

CDR3 size: 16 residues. CDR1 is SGHAT and CDR2 is FQNNGV in the germline V gene. V lost 2 bases and J lost 6; bases outside the gene matches: 7. The second PCR ran about 6 to 12 cycles with a sample-barcoded 5' primer and J-beta primers. Each CDR3 protein is one row after TCRdb ran MiXCR on the 5' RACE reads. The repertoire holds around 1.5 million distinct CDR3 sequences, with 59% as singletons. Remarks on this clonotype: Antigen specificity is unknown.

The TCR originated in a man aged 18-30 years in good health. Input material: blood. The chain employs TRBV11-2 and TRBJ2-2, with 9 bases identical to TRBD2. The CDR3 reads CASSLNSGTSPGELFF. The CDR3 DNA follows: TGTGCCAGCAGCTTAAACTCCGGGACTAGCCCCGGGGAGCTGTTTTTT. The variable domain in full, with the rest retrieved from reference TRBV11-2 and TRBJ2-2, is EAGVAQSPRYKIIEKRQSVAFWCNPISGHATLYWYQQILGQGPKLLIQFQNNGVVDDSQLPKDRFSAERLKGVDSTLKIQPAKLEDSAVYLCASSLNSGTSPGELFFGEGSRLTVL.